This TCR beta chain was recovered during a study of technical replicates of blood from several donors. The CDR3 loop spans 14 amino acids. Deletions cut 2 bases from V and 9 bases from J, with 11 bases between. Per the germline V gene, CDR1 is SGHTA and CDR2 is FQGNSA. Generated by immunoSEQ multiplex PCR, the TCRdb table keeps only in-frame clones and is missing some. The sample has under 70,000 clones, roughly 92% seen once. The chain carries TRBV7-2 and TRBJ2-6; tentative D call: TRBD1 (7 bases). This clonotype was obtained from a human donor in good health. Some clones in this sample may be carry-over from other donors' samples. What was sequenced was PBMCs. CDR3 sequence: CASSLQGGGNVLTF. The CDR3 coding sequence is TGTGCCAGCAGCTTACAGGGGGGAGGCAACGTCCTGACTTTC.